The clone carrying this TCR beta chain was seen only a few times. This CDR3 is built from 15 residues. Trimming removed 3 bases from V and 5 bases from J, with 17 bases in between. Germline CDR1 is SGHDT and CDR2 is YYEEEE. This specimen comes from a study of T-cell reconstitution after alpha-beta-depleted transplantation in children. Library preparation (for TCRbeta) was performed with unique molecular identifiers. TCRdb processed the PCR reads anew with MiXCR; each CDR3 protein has one entry. In the table there are almost 500,000 distinct CDR3 sequences, around 13% of which are singletons. The specimen was PBMCs from the stem cell graft donor, collected from the stem cell graft. The chain employs TRBV5-6 and TRBJ2-5; a possible D gene is TRBD1 (5 bases). The receptor was derived from a human donor who donated a stem cell graft to a child with combined immunodeficiency. CDR3 nucleotides: TGTGCCAGCAGCTCGGGTGACAGCCTGGAGGAGACCCAGTACTTC. Translation: CASSSGDSLEETQYF.